This TCR beta chain appears in the sequencing data of a study of patients and donors after allogeneic stem cell transplantation. The V end was cut by 3 bases, the J end by 4 bases, with 15 bases between. This CDR3 comprises 15 residues. Germline assignment: CDR1 LNHDA and CDR2 SQIVND (reference sequence). TCRdb called the RT-PCR reads again in MiXCR, with one record for every CDR3 protein. The table has approximately 140,000 distinct CDR3 sequences, about two fifths seen once. The chain uses TRBV19 and TRBJ1-2; unclear D gene. Sequenced sample: blood, either unsorted or a sorted T cell fraction (not recorded which). This sequence was found in a human donor who was either an allogeneic HSCT recipient or a stem cell or donor lymphocyte infusion donor (not recorded which). It is not recorded whose cells these are; they may come from a transplant donor. The CDR3 coding sequence is TGTGCCAGTAGTATTGCCGGCGGCCTTCCCTATGGCTACACCTTC. It encodes CASSIAGGLPYGYTF.